This note documents a single T cell receptor beta chain sequence. This specimen belongs to a study of blood T cell repertoires in COVID-19. Assay used: immunoSEQ multiplex PCR; TCRdb lists only in-frame clones, some missing. The sample has 150,000 to 200,000 clones, 81% seen once. CDR3 length: 18 residues. The chain couples TRBV21-1 to TRBJ2-5; the table's D call of TRBD2 was not tested on the DNA. TRBV21-1 is listed as a pseudogene. The origin of this receptor is a man aged 60-69 years with active or convalescent COVID-19. Sample: peripheral blood. The CDR3 protein is CASTGAALTSLRQETQYF. The CDR3 DNA reads TGTGCCAGCACCGGCGCGGCCCTGACGAGCCTACGCCAAGAGACCCAGTACTTC.